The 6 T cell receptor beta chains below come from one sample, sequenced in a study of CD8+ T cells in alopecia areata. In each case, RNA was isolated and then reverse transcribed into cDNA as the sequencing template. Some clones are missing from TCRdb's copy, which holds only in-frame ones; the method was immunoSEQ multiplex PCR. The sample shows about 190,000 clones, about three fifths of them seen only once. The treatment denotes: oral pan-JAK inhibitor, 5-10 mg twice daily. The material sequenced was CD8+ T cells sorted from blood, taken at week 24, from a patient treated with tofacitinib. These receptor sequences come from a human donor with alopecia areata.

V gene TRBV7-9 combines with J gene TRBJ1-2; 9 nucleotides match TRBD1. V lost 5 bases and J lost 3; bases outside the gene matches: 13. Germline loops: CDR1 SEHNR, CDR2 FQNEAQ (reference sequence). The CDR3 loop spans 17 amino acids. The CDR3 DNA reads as TGTGCCAGCAGCCGATCACCGGGACAGGGACGTTACTATGGCTACACCTTC. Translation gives CASSRSPGQGRYYGYTF.

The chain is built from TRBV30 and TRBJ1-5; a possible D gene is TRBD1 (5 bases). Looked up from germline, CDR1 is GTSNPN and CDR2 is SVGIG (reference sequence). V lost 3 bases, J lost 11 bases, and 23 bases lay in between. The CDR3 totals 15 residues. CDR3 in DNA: TGTGCCTGGAGCTTAACAGGAGGAGGTACCGAGTCCCAGCATTTT. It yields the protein CAWSLTGGGTESQHF.

The CDR3 loop reads CASSYSGGGETQYF. The CDR3 DNA sequence: TGTGCCAGCAGTTACTCTGGCGGGGGAGAGACCCAGTACTTC. The V and J genes are TRBV6-5 and TRBJ2-5, with 7 bases aligning to TRBD2. Germline V gene sequence: CDR1 MNHEY, CDR2 SVGAGI. With 0 bases clipped from V and 4 bases from J, the junction kept 2 bases outside the gene matches. The CDR3 loop spans 14 amino acids.

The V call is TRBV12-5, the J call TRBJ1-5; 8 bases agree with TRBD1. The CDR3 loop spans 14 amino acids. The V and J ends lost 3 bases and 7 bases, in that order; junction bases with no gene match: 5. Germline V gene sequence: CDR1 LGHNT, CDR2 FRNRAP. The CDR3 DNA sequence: TGTGCTAGTGGTTTCTCAGGGGGCTCACAGCCCCAGCATTTT. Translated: CASGFSGGSQPQHF.

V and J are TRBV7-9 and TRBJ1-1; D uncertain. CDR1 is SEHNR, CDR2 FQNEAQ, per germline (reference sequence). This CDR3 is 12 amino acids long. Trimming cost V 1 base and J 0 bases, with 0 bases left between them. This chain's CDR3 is CASSLVNTEAFF. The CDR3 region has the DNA TGTGCCAGCAGCTTAGTGAACACTGAAGCTTTCTTT.

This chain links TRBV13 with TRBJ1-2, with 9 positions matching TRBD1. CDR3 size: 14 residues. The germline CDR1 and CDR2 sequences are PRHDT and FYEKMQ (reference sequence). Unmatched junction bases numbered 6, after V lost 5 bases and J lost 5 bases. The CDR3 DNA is TGTGCCAGCAGCACAGGGGGCGCCGGGTATGGCTACACCTTC. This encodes CASSTGGAGYGYTF.